This is a list of T cell receptor beta chains from one sample in a study of cytomegalovirus exposure and HLA in healthy donors. Generated by immunoSEQ multiplex PCR, the TCRdb table keeps only in-frame clones and is missing some. The sample includes 65,000 to 80,000 clones, roughly 92% of them seen just once. The source material was PBMCs. The receptors were sampled from a woman under 30 in good health and CMV-seropositive. The CDR3 runs from the conserved cysteine through the conserved F or W. D genes are given only for firm matches. A clone size is listed for some rows: how often the clone was seen (once, few, many), or a class if it is expanded.

v_call	d_call	j_call	clone_size	cdr3_aa	cdr3_nt
TRBV7-9	TRBD2	TRBJ2-7	NA	CASSRSGRGEQYF	TGTGCCAGCAGCCGTAGCGGGAGGGGGGAGCAGTACTTC
TRBV13	TRBD2	TRBJ2-3	NA	CASSNGGTTDTQYF	TGTGCCAGCAGCAACGGGGGGACCACAGATACGCAGTATTTT
TRBV5-1	NA	TRBJ1-4	NA	CASSLAGSGTNEKLFF	TGCGCCAGCAGCCTCGCGGGGTCCGGTACTAATGAAAAACTGTTTTTT
TRBV6-5	NA	TRBJ2-3	NA	CASSYSTSGLDTQYF	TGTGCCAGCAGTTACTCGACCTCAGGCCTGGATACGCAGTATTTT
TRBV5-1	TRBD1	TRBJ1-2	NA	CASSPGQGKPNYGYTF	TGCGCCAGCAGCCCGGGACAGGGGAAGCCTAACTATGGCTACACCTTC
TRBV19	NA	TRBJ2-7	NA	CASSVRESYEQYF	TGTGCCAGTAGCGTCCGGGAAAGCTACGAGCAGTACTTC
TRBV30	TRBD2	TRBJ2-1	once	CAWSVEVAGGYNEQFF	TGTGCCTGGAGTGTAGAGGTTGCGGGAGGGTACAATGAGCAGTTCTTC
TRBV27	TRBD1	TRBJ1-3	NA	CASSSDRASGNTIYF	TGTGCCAGCAGTTCGGACAGGGCCTCTGGAAACACCATATATTTT
TRBV6-5	NA	TRBJ2-7	NA	CASRRQARGEQYF	TGTGCCAGCAGGAGACAGGCCCGAGGGGAGCAGTACTTC
TRBV7-9	TRBD2	TRBJ2-3	NA	CASSLGTSGVSDTQYF	TGTGCCAGCAGCCTTGGGACTAGCGGGGTGTCAGATACGCAGTATTTT
TRBV7-8	TRBD2	TRBJ2-1	NA	CASSLSRLAGALYNEQFF	TGTGCCAGCAGCTTATCCAGGTTAGCGGGGGCCCTCTACAATGAGCAGTTCTTC
TRBV5-4	TRBD2	TRBJ2-3	NA	CASSQAPRDYTDTQYF	TGTGCCAGCAGTCAAGCACCCCGGGACTACACAGATACGCAGTATTTT
TRBV11-2	NA	TRBJ1-2	NA	CASSLRRNYGYTF	TGTGCCAGCAGCTTACGCAGAAACTATGGCTACACCTTC
TRBV2	TRBD2	TRBJ2-1	NA	CASSEGSGRPYNEQFF	TGTGCCAGCAGTGAAGGTAGCGGGAGGCCCTACAATGAGCAGTTCTTC
TRBV5-4	NA	TRBJ1-2	NA	CASSLQNYGYTF	TGTGCCAGCAGCCTGCAGAACTATGGCTACACCTTC
TRBV25-1	NA	TRBJ1-4	NA	CASSDRGAGGEKLFF	TGTGCCAGCAGTGATCGTGGGGCAGGTGGAGAAAAACTGTTTTTT
TRBV6-1	TRBD2	TRBJ2-1	NA	CASRSGTSDRYEQFF	TGTGCCAGCAGGAGTGGGACTAGCGACAGGTATGAGCAGTTCTTC
TRBV7-2	TRBD1	TRBJ1-2	NA	CAKGQLWNYGYTF	TGTGCCAAGGGACAGCTCTGGAACTATGGCTACACCTTC
TRBV25-1	TRBD1	TRBJ1-1	NA	CASRDRTNTEAFF	TGTGCCAGCAGGGACAGGACGAACACTGAAGCTTTCTTT
TRBV30	NA	TRBJ1-1	NA	CAWSVRQDTEAFF	TGTGCCTGGAGTGTAAGGCAGGACACTGAAGCTTTCTTT
TRBV7-2	TRBD1	TRBJ1-2	NA	CASSLRWGGQGNYGYTF	TGTGCCAGCAGCTTACGATGGGGGGGACAGGGAAACTATGGCTACACCTTC
TRBV25-1	NA	TRBJ1-2	NA	CASSGIRGNYGYTF	TGTGCCAGCAGTGGAATCCGAGGAAACTATGGCTACACCTTC
TRBV19	NA	TRBJ2-1	once	CASRPNWPGYNEQFF	TGTGCCAGTAGGCCCAATTGGCCGGGGTACAATGAGCAGTTCTTC
TRBV13	NA	TRBJ1-5	once	CASSLQNQPQHF	TGTGCCAGCAGCCTACAGAATCAGCCCCAGCATTTT
TRBV30	TRBD1	TRBJ2-1	NA	CAAGTGGREQFF	TGTGCCGCCGGGACAGGGGGCCGTGAGCAGTTCTTC
TRBV5-1	TRBD2	TRBJ2-1	NA	CASSLESSGDYNEQFF	TGCGCCAGCAGCTTGGAATCTAGCGGGGACTACAATGAGCAGTTCTTC
TRBV5-1	NA	TRBJ2-6	NA	CASRYSQGFTSPGANVLTF	TGCGCCAGCAGGTATTCCCAGGGTTTTACTTCCCCTGGGGCCAACGTCCTGACTTTC
TRBV7-8	NA	TRBJ1-6	once	CASSQDGGKVRNSPLHF	TGTGCCAGCAGCCAAGATGGGGGGAAGGTGAGAAATTCACCCCTCCACTTT
TRBV5-4	TRBD2	TRBJ2-3	once	CASSQQRGGTDTQYF	TGTGCCAGCAGTCAGCAGCGGGGGGGCACAGATACGCAGTATTTT
TRBV27	NA	TRBJ2-7	NA	CASSLSGSHYEQYF	TGTGCCAGCAGTTTATCCGGGAGCCACTACGAGCAGTACTTC
TRBV5-4	NA	TRBJ2-3	NA	CASSPPKKRATDTQYF	TGTGCCAGCAGCCCTCCCAAGAAGAGGGCCACAGATACGCAGTATTTT
TRBV18	TRBD1	TRBJ1-2	NA	CASSPNRDRGSGYTF	TGTGCCAGCTCACCGAACCGGGACAGGGGTAGCGGCTACACCTTC
TRBV9	TRBD1	TRBJ2-1	NA	CASSVGTGDFNEQFF	TGTGCCAGCAGCGTTGGGACAGGAGACTTCAATGAGCAGTTCTTC
TRBV29-1	NA	TRBJ2-7	NA	CSAIPDRNYEQYF	TGCAGCGCTATTCCGGACAGAAACTACGAGCAGTACTTC
TRBV4-2	NA	TRBJ2-2	NA	CASSPREGANTGELFF	TGTGCCAGCAGCCCCAGGGAGGGGGCGAACACCGGGGAGCTGTTTTTT
TRBV5-6	NA	TRBJ2-7	NA	CASSSKPGGPGEQYF	TGTGCCAGCAGCTCCAAGCCCGGGGGTCCCGGAGAGCAGTACTTC
TRBV19	TRBD2	TRBJ2-7	once	CASSIVAGGPREQYF	TGTGCCAGTAGTATAGTCGCGGGAGGGCCGAGGGAGCAGTACTTC
TRBV6-6	NA	TRBJ2-7	NA	CASSYSTLRELYEQYF	TGTGCCAGCAGTTACTCGACGCTCCGGGAGCTCTACGAGCAGTACTTC
TRBV16	NA	TRBJ1-1	NA	CASSLTTGSGTEAFF	TGTGCCAGCAGCCTAACGACAGGTAGTGGGACTGAAGCTTTCTTT
TRBV5-6	NA	TRBJ1-2	NA	CASSLTSNYGYTF	TGTGCCAGCAGCTTGACCAGTAACTATGGCTACACCTTC
TRBV5-1	NA	TRBJ1-3	NA	CASSLDRNTIYF	TGCGCCAGCAGCTTGGATCGGAACACCATATATTTT
TRBV27	NA	TRBJ2-3	NA	CASSSRLAEKGGTDTQYF	TGTGCCAGCAGTTCCCGGCTAGCGGAAAAGGGGGGCACAGATACGCAGTATTTT
TRBV9	TRBD2	TRBJ2-7	once	CASSVGSGTYEQYF	TGTGCCAGCAGCGTAGGTAGCGGGACCTACGAGCAGTACTTC
TRBV7-9	TRBD2	TRBJ2-1	NA	CASNAGTSGGSYNEQFF	TGTGCCAGCAACGCAGGGACTAGCGGGGGTTCCTACAATGAGCAGTTCTTC
TRBV27	NA	TRBJ1-2	NA	CASSFSQGPYGYTF	TGTGCCAGCAGTTTTAGCCAGGGGCCCTATGGCTACACCTTC
TRBV29-1	TRBD2	TRBJ2-1	NA	CSVGASGGDSYNEQFF	TGCAGCGTTGGGGCTAGCGGGGGAGATTCCTACAATGAGCAGTTCTTC
TRBV6-5	TRBD1	TRBJ2-1	NA	CASRFQGASSYNEQFF	TGTGCCAGCCGTTTCCAGGGGGCGTCTTCCTACAATGAGCAGTTCTTC
TRBV11-3	TRBD1	TRBJ1-3	NA	CASSPIGQGALSGNTIYF	TGTGCCAGCAGCCCCATTGGACAGGGGGCCTTGTCTGGAAACACCATATATTTT
TRBV10-3	TRBD2	TRBJ2-3	NA	CAISGRPGTRGDTQYF	TGTGCCATCAGTGGCCGTCCTGGGACTAGGGGAGATACGCAGTATTTT
TRBV9	TRBD2	TRBJ2-1	NA	CASSTSPSGSSYNEQFF	TGTGCCAGCAGCACTAGCCCTAGCGGGAGCTCCTACAATGAGCAGTTCTTC
TRBV7-3	TRBD2	TRBJ2-1	NA	CASSLTGLAGWGEQFF	TGTGCCAGCAGCTTAACCGGACTAGCGGGATGGGGGGAGCAGTTCTTC
TRBV2	TRBD1	TRBJ1-5	NA	CASSHLGQGIDQPQHF	TGTGCCAGCAGTCACTTGGGACAGGGGATCGATCAGCCCCAGCATTTT
TRBV4-1	TRBD1	TRBJ1-2	NA	CASSPTGGDYGYTF	TGCGCCAGCAGCCCGACAGGGGGCGACTATGGCTACACCTTC
TRBV15	NA	TRBJ1-1	NA	CATSRSERNTEAFF	TGTGCCACCAGCAGATCCGAGAGAAACACTGAAGCTTTCTTT
TRBV12-2	NA	TRBJ2-7	once	CARQRSRAARGSYEQYF	TGTGCAAGGCAACGGTCAAGGGCGGCAAGGGGCTCCTACGAGCAGTACTTC